This TCR beta chain was recovered during a study of shared clonotypes between healthy human individuals (dated by TCRdb to the early 2020s). Turning to the overall study: A few men and two women, aged 18 to 49 years, made up the cohort. For each donor, CD4 naive and CD4 memory were each given three plates, CD8 naive was given two plates, and CD8 memory was given one plate. To estimate repertoire size and how much clonotypes are shared between individuals, the study performed deep sequencing of blood TCR repertoires from a few healthy adults. Different laboratories and diverse techniques were used to prepare libraries and sequence TCR repertoires, to increase sequencing depth and limit assay-specific biases. Per donor, leukapheresis produced somewhere between about 0.8 and 9 billion PBMCs.

Remarks on this clone: There is no known antigen for this receptor. Qualities for individual bases were not recorded, and no much larger clone is one base off.

Results the study describes overall, beyond this receptor: Compared with non-shared clonotypes, clonotypes shared by all four sorted-subset donors had higher generation probabilities. Sampling was restricted to blood, and TCR repertoires in tissues likely differ from the TCR repertoires found in blood. Because the study included only a small number of donors, the genetic and exposure-history diversity represented was limited. When a handful of donors were compared, the shared fraction of clonotypes was 5% to 6.5% for naive CD4, approximately 3.5% for naive CD8, roughly 2.5% for memory CD4, and 0.35% to 0.5% for memory CD8. Rarefaction of sorted-subset datasets indicated incomplete sequencing despite the large sequencing depth. Pairwise subsampling led to the expectation that sequencing depth would affect the degree of clonotype sharing among donors. Naive subsets generally had larger estimated clonotype richness than memory subsets did.

Healthy HIV-negative adults with no recently reported acute infections or vaccinations were included as donors. All donors were Caucasian adults living in Nashville, Tennessee, USA. CD4+ T cells were enriched through magnetic negative selection, after which naive cells were positively selected on CD45RA and the remaining negative fraction served as the memory subset. Blood was collected by leukapheresis, and PBMCs were isolated by Ficoll-Histopaque density gradient centrifugation and then cryopreserved in liquid nitrogen vapor phase. Analytical flow cytometry was used to check the purity and quantity of every magnetically sorted T cell population. Each sorted fraction had its genomic DNA isolated and then quantified by UV absorbance on a Nanodrop 2000c. The germline V gene encodes CDR1 LNHDA and CDR2 SQIVND (reference sequence). The CDR3 contains 13 residues, cysteine and phenylalanine counted. Only CDR3 DNA is held: 39 bases, read in frame from base 1. V gives up 4 bases and J gives up 2 bases, and the segment between their germline ends measures 8 bases.

Using the deep immunoSEQ assay, multiplex PCR amplified TCR CDR3 regions from genomic DNA. Extracted genomic DNA from each cell subset was distributed evenly across all wells of several immunoSEQ 96-well plates, and each plate was treated as a replicate. For sorted subsets, approximately 200 ng of genomic DNA, equivalent to some 30,000 T cell genomes, went into each replicate PCR. The purified libraries were quantified using a Qubit 3.0 fluorometer, sized with a Bioanalyzer 2100, and then quantified again using the KAPA Library Quantification kit. Every immunoSEQ 96-well plate was sequenced on a separate single-read 150-cycle Illumina NextSeq 550 flow cell. The authors' analysis ran thus. Because only junctional sequences without quality scores were contained in the immunoSEQ output, filtering matching that applied to full-length reads could not be performed. To assign V/J genes and CDR3, sequences were annotated using PyIR, a Python wrapper for IgBLAST v1.9, with IMGT germline references. Reads with weak V/J assignments (E-value above 1e-6), missing CDR3, stop codons, out-of-frame junctions, or ambiguous translated residues were removed. V3J clonotypes were defined as sequences sharing the same inferred V gene, J gene, and CDR3 amino acid sequence. To compute the percentage overlap between repertoires, the number of shared unique clonotypes was divided by the size of the smaller repertoire. Richness of each repertoire was evaluated using RTK rarefaction, the Chao1 estimator, and Recon v2.1 estimates of unobserved clonotypes. Generation probabilities for all TCRbeta clonotypes obtained by the gDNA method from a handful of donors were computed using OLGA. TCRdb took over this immuneACCESS table, retaining in-frame rearrangements with V and J assigned. Such tables are incomplete; in checked studies, under half of the missing clones stem from an unresolved V gene, and the remainder is unexplained. D and trimming were read from the DNA, whereas the V and J calls and clone size are those reported in that table. The sample records 1,400,000 or so clones, approximately 98.5% of which are singletons. The biggest ten clones account for under 0.45% of the sample.

The V and J segments used are TRBV19 and TRBJ1-1, with the identity of the D gene unclear. The origin of this receptor is a man aged 25-45 years in good health. The sequenced sample consisted of naive CD4+ T cells sorted from blood. In light of the paper, this sample's cell subset or site label describes: CD45RA+ positively selected. The CDR3 here reads CASSRPINTEAFF. The DNA sequence is given as TGTGCCAGTAGTAGGCCGATCAACACTGAAGCTTTCTTT.